The T cell receptor (beta chain) under discussion was sequenced for a study of blood T cell repertoires in COVID-19. Study information: Both acute and convalescent COVID-19 samples were obtained from the United States, Italy and Spain. Nucleic acid was either cDNA or gDNA, and it came from T cells, B-cell-depleted T cells, or PBMCs.

CDR3 length equals 14 residues. CDR1 and CDR2 from the germline V gene are MNHEY and SMNVEV (reference sequence). V was pared by 4 bases and J by 0 bases, with 10 bases between. Profiling relied on immunoSEQ multiplex PCR, and the TCRdb table lists in-frame clones only, not all of them. This table has hundreds of thousands of clones, around 89% appearing once. Participants were aged about 18 to 90 years from 20 to 30 US areas. Cohorts were assigned according to the clinical history that participants reported. The sequencing sample was made of PBMCs or T cells enriched from blood (not recorded which). The rearrangement links TRBV27 to TRBJ2-7; unclear D gene. The sequence came from a man aged 50-60 years who had been exposed to COVID-19. CDR3 DNA sequence: TGTGCCAGCAGTTCGACTGGTACCTCCTACGAGCAGTACTTC. It is translated as CASSSTGTSYEQYF.